The sequence of this TCR beta chain was determined in a study of response to subunit inactivated influenza vaccine. One entry per CDR3 protein results from TCRdb running MiXCR on the RT-PCR reads. The repertoire holds about half a million distinct CDR3 sequences, with approximately 7.1% as singletons. This clonotype was found a few times. What it binds is not known. Study findings and constraints: Researchers suggested that each seasonal influenza vaccination recruits few new T cells.

Sample: PBMCs from blood, taken around 2 years after vaccination. This clonotype was obtained from a man aged 50 to 75 who received an inactivated influenza vaccine.

CDR3 coding DNA: TGTGCCAGCAGCCCTCCCGCGGCAGATACGCAGTATTTT. It encodes CASSPPAADTQYF. This chain uses TRBV11-3 with TRBJ2-3, with unresolved D. V was trimmed by 5 bases and J by 4 bases, leaving 10 bases between them. Germline assignment: CDR1 SGHNT and CDR2 YENEEA. The CDR3 consists of 13 residues.